One and the same sample provided the 30 T cell receptor beta chains below, sequenced in a study of CD8+ T cells in alopecia areata. RNA extraction was followed by reverse transcription into cDNA, which acted as the sequencing template. Profiled with immunoSEQ multiplex PCR; TCRdb holds only in-frame clones, not every one. The data show about 200,000 clones, about 60% seen once. Treatment here: oral pan-JAK inhibitor, 5-10 mg twice daily. Sequenced here: CD4+ T cells sorted from blood, sampled at week 4, from a patient treated with tofacitinib. The receptors were sampled from a human donor with alopecia areata.

This rearrangement joins TRBV6-6 to TRBJ1-6, with D uncertain. From germline, CDR1 is MNHNY and CDR2 SVGAGI (reference sequence). Trimming removed 2 bases from V and 9 bases from J, with 11 bases in between. CDR3 length: 14 residues. CDR3 residues: CASSYSGDTSPLHF. CDR3 DNA sequence: TGTGCCAGCAGTTACAGCGGGGATACTTCACCCCTCCACTTT.

Comment on this clone: This clone may be a read error of a much larger clone one base away. This chain connects TRBV7-2 to TRBJ1-2; D remains unclear. V was shortened by 5 bases and J by 0 bases, with 4 bases between the two germline ends. The CDR3 has 12 amino acids. In germline, CDR1 is SGHTA, CDR2 FQGNSA. The CDR3 bases are TGTGCCAGCAGCGGAGCTAACTATGGCTACACCTTC. Protein: CASSGANYGYTF.

This chain links TRBV30 with TRBJ2-3; D possibly corresponds to TRBD2 (5 bases). Looked up from germline, CDR1 is GTSNPN and CDR2 is SVGIG (reference sequence). Trimming removed 2 bases from V and 2 bases from J, with 11 bases in between. This CDR3 is 14 amino acids long. The CDR3 region is CAWSQDSPTDTQYF. The CDR3 DNA reads TGTGCCTGGAGTCAGGACTCACCCACAGATACGCAGTATTTT.

The rearrangement links TRBV10-3 to TRBJ1-2; TRBD1 matches at 7 bases. Germline V gene sequence: CDR1 ENHRY, CDR2 SYGVKD. The CDR3 runs 14 residues. The V and J ends lost 10 bases and 6 bases, in that order; junction bases with no gene match: 14. The chain's CDR3 is CATADRVGYNGYTF. In DNA form, the CDR3 reads TGTGCCACGGCCGACAGGGTCGGTTACAATGGCTACACCTTC.

The chain combines TRBV10-3 with TRBJ2-7; 10 bases are a match to TRBD2. In germline, CDR1 is ENHRY, CDR2 SYGVKD. Germline trimming cut 6 bases from V and 0 bases from J; bases unmatched to any gene: 5. This CDR3 is 15 amino acids long. Here the CDR3 DNA reads TGTGCCATCAGAGAACTAGCGGGGAGCTCCTACGAGCAGTACTTC. Translation gives CAIRELAGSSYEQYF.

This chain links TRBV30 with TRBJ1-4; D unclear. V was trimmed by 4 bases and J by 8 bases, leaving 8 bases between them. This CDR3 comprises 11 residues. The V gene's germline CDR1 is GTSNPN and CDR2 SVGIG (reference sequence). The CDR3 reads CAWKAEEKLFF. The DNA of the CDR3 is TGTGCCTGGAAGGCGGAGGAAAAACTGTTTTTT. Looking up the rest from reference TRBV30 and TRBJ1-4 gives the full variable domain: SQTIHQWPATLVQPVGSPLSLECTVEGTSNPNLYWYRQAAGRGLQLLFYSVGIGQISSEVPQNLSASRPQDRQFILSSKKLLLSDSGFYLCAWKAEEKLFFGSGTQLSVL.

The chain recombines TRBV29-1 with TRBJ2-7, with D unresolved. The CDR3 is 13 residues long. Trimming stripped 8 bases from V and 3 bases from J, with 17 bases between. Germline V CDR1 and CDR2: SQVTM, ANQGSEA. The CDR3 region is CSMSTRINYEQYF. In DNA form, the CDR3 reads TGCAGCATGTCGACAAGGATAAACTACGAGCAGTACTTC.

The chain has TRBV30 and TRBJ2-2; 8 nucleotides match TRBD2. The CDR3 is made up of 14 amino acids. Germline values: CDR1 GTSNPN, CDR2 SVGIG (reference sequence). J gave up 7 bases and V 4 bases, and 8 bases lay outside the gene matches. CDR3 nucleotides: TGTGCCTGGACCGCCAACGGGGGGGTCGGGGAGCTGTTTTTT. This gives the protein CAWTANGGVGELFF.

The chain has TRBV7-9 and TRBJ2-1; maybe TRBD2 (5 bases). V shed 1 base and J shed 6 bases, with 10 bases lying between them. Per the germline V gene, CDR1 is SEHNR and CDR2 is FQNEAQ (reference sequence). This CDR3 region has 14 residues. Written as DNA, the CDR3 is TGTGCCAGCAGCTTAGATCTCCGGGGCAATGAGCAGTTCTTC. This encodes CASSLDLRGNEQFF. Drawing the rest from reference TRBV7-9 and TRBJ2-1, the complete variable domain is DTGVSQNPRHKITKRGQNVTFRCDPISEHNRLYWYRQTLGQGPEFLTYFQNEAQLEKSRLLSDRFSAERPKGSFSTLEIQRTEQGDSAMYLCASSLDLRGNEQFFGPGTRLTVL.

The chain employs TRBV7-9 and TRBJ2-7; D may correspond to TRBD1 or TRBD2 (5 bases each). The CDR3 covers 16 residues. V lost 3 bases, J lost 3 bases, and 18 bases lay in between. Germline CDR1 and CDR2: SEHNR and FQNEAQ (reference sequence). CDR3 in amino acids: CASSLETRGTLYEQYF. The CDR3 DNA reads TGTGCCAGCAGCTTGGAGACGAGGGGAACGCTCTACGAGCAGTACTTC.

Only a few counts were recorded for this clone. The chain links TRBV2 to TRBJ2-7, with TRBD1 matching over 9 bases. V lost 8 bases and J lost 2; bases outside the gene matches: 7. CDR1 and CDR2 from the germline V gene are SNHLY and FYNNEI. The CDR3 contains 14 residues. This CDR3 reads CASGQGIDTYEQYF. The CDR3 DNA reads TGTGCCAGCGGACAGGGGATCGATACCTACGAGCAGTACTTC. The full variable domain, completed using reference TRBV2 and TRBJ2-7, is EPEVTQTPSHQVTQMGQEVILRCVPISNHLYFYWYRQILGQKVEFLVSFYNNEISEKSEIFDDQFSVERPDGSNFTLKIRSTKLEDSAMYFCASGQGIDTYEQYFGPGTRLTVT.

Comment on this clone: In the same sample, other DNA sequences code for this CDR3. Here the CDR3 reads CASSSGTGYNEQFF. The CDR3 DNA sequence: TGCGCCAGCAGCTCCGGGACAGGTTACAATGAGCAGTTCTTC. The gene calls are TRBV5-1 and TRBJ2-1; 8 bases agree with TRBD1. CDR1 and CDR2 from the germline V gene are SGHRS and YFSETQ. CDR3 length equals 14 residues. With V trimmed by 3 bases and J by 4 bases, 3 bases remained unmatched.

J is TRBJ1-2 and V is TRBV4-1, with 10 bases that match TRBD1. Germline lookup yields CDR1 MGHRA and CDR2 YSYEKL. V trimming: 3 bases; J trimming: 6 bases; junction bases outside the gene matches: 4. The CDR3 totals 14 residues. Here the CDR3 DNA reads TGCGCCAGCAGCCAGCGGACAGGGGGGGATGGCTACACCTTC. Its protein product is CASSQRTGGDGYTF.

This chain joins TRBV2 and TRBJ1-4; D perhaps matches TRBD1 (5 bases). Germline V gene lookup returns CDR1 SNHLY and CDR2 FYNNEI. The V end lost 6 bases, the J end lost 2 bases, and 10 bases lay between the germline ends. The CDR3 sequence is 14 residues long. DNA of the CDR3: TGTGCCAGCAGCAGGGATCGGACTAATGAAAAACTGTTTTTT. Its protein product is CASSRDRTNEKLFF.

The V call is TRBV6-5, the J call TRBJ2-3; D is undetermined. Trimming pared 5 bases from V and 0 bases from J, leaving 12 bases between. This CDR3 has 15 amino acids. Germline loops: CDR1 MNHEY, CDR2 SVGAGI. The CDR3 protein is CASSVRRRSTDTQYF. The CDR3 DNA is TGTGCCAGCAGTGTTAGGCGGCGGAGCACAGATACGCAGTATTTT.

The table lists this clone with a few counts. The V gene is TRBV5-1, the J gene TRBJ2-6, with D hard to call. V dropped 6 bases and J dropped 0 bases, with 10 bases sitting between them. This CDR3 region has 15 residues. CDR1 is SGHRS, CDR2 YFSETQ, per germline. DNA of the CDR3: TGCGCCAGCAAGGAAGGGCCCTCTGGGGCCAACGTCCTGACTTTC. This codes for CASKEGPSGANVLTF.

The chain links TRBV29-1 to TRBJ1-1; D is perhaps TRBD1 (5 bases). V lost 4 bases, J lost 11 bases, and 14 bases lay in between. CDR3 length equals 11 residues. The germline V gene encodes CDR1 SQVTM and CDR2 ANQGSEA. CDR3: CSVVREGAAFF. CDR3 bases: TGCAGCGTTGTAAGGGAAGGGGCCGCTTTCTTT.

In its sample, this clone was seen a few times. The chain employs TRBV5-1 and TRBJ2-7, with D tentatively TRBD1 (5 bases). The germline V gene has CDR1 SGHRS and CDR2 YFSETQ. Trimming took off 4 bases at V and 5 bases at J, with 13 bases between the two ends. The CDR3 is 13 amino acids. The CDR3 bases are TGCGCCAGCAGCACCTCCCCAGGGAACGAGCAGTACTTC. Amino acids: CASSTSPGNEQYF.

For the CDR3, the DNA is TGTGCCTGGAGCCTCGGGGGCTCGGAGACCCAGTACTTC. Protein sequence: CAWSLGGSETQYF. The rearrangement uses TRBV30 and TRBJ2-5; D may correspond to TRBD1 or TRBD2 (6 bases each). Germline CDR1 is GTSNPN and CDR2 is SVGIG (reference sequence). The CDR3 covers 13 residues. V was pared by 3 bases and J by 5 bases, with 13 bases between. Drawing the rest from reference TRBV30 and TRBJ2-5, the complete variable domain is SQTIHQWPATLVQPVGSPLSLECTVEGTSNPNLYWYRQAAGRGLQLLFYSVGIGQISSEVPQNLSASRPQDRQFILSSKKLLLSDSGFYLCAWSLGGSETQYFGPGTRLLVL.

CDR3 bases: TGCAGCGTTTCCCGACAAATGAACACTGAAGCTTTCTTT. It specifies CSVSRQMNTEAFF. The chain is built from TRBV29-1 and TRBJ1-1; D is uncertain. V dropped 5 bases and J dropped 0 bases, with 10 bases sitting between them. CDR3 length: 13 residues. Germline values: CDR1 SQVTM, CDR2 ANQGSEA.

This chain links TRBV15 with TRBJ2-4; D unclear. CDR1 is LNHNV, CDR2 YYDKDF, per germline (reference sequence). Trimming pared 0 bases from V and 5 bases from J, leaving 8 bases between. The CDR3 is made up of 14 amino acids. This CDR3 is CATSRDQKQNIQYF. CDR3 sequence (DNA): TGTGCCACCAGCAGAGATCAGAAGCAAAACATTCAGTACTTC. Supplemented by reference TRBV15 and TRBJ2-4, the full variable domain reads DAMVIQNPRYQVTQFGKPVTLSCSQTLNHNVMYWYQQKSSQAPKLLFHYYDKDFNNEADTPDNFQSRRPNTSFCFLDIRSPGLGDTAMYLCATSRDQKQNIQYFGAGTRLSVL.

The V call is TRBV4-2, the J call TRBJ2-5; 8 nucleotides match TRBD1. Germline values: CDR1 LGHNA, CDR2 YNFKEQ. The CDR3 loop spans 15 amino acids. The J segment lost 5 bases and the V segment lost 4 bases, leaving 9 bases of the junction unmatched. The CDR3 DNA reads TGTGCCAGCAGCCCCCTGGACAGGGCAGGGGAGACCCAGTACTTC. This translates into CASSPLDRAGETQYF.

The chain is built from TRBV11-2 and TRBJ2-7; 9 nucleotides align to TRBD1. The V and J ends lost 4 bases and 1 base, in that order; junction bases with no gene match: 5. The CDR3 consists of 15 residues. CDR1 and CDR2 from the germline V gene are SGHAT and FQNNGV. This CDR3 reads CASSSDRGESYEQYF. The DNA for the CDR3 is TGTGCCAGCAGCTCGGACAGGGGCGAATCCTACGAGCAGTACTTC. The variable domain in full, completed from reference TRBV11-2 and TRBJ2-7, reads EAGVAQSPRYKIIEKRQSVAFWCNPISGHATLYWYQQILGQGPKLLIQFQNNGVVDDSQLPKDRFSAERLKGVDSTLKIQPAKLEDSAVYLCASSSDRGESYEQYFGPGTRLTVT.

The chain links TRBV19 to TRBJ2-7; the D is unclear. This CDR3 comprises 13 residues. Germline assignment: CDR1 LNHDA and CDR2 SQIVND (reference sequence). The V gene lost 3 bases and the J gene lost 1 base, with 7 bases spanning the gap. CDR3 nucleotide sequence: TGTGCCAGTAGTATTTTTGGTTCCTACGAGCAGTACTTC. Translated, it gives CASSIFGSYEQYF.

The chain has TRBV30 and TRBJ2-5, with D possibly being TRBD1 (6 bases). Deletions cut 2 bases from V and 4 bases from J, with 17 bases between. This CDR3 comprises 15 residues. Germline V gene sequence: CDR1 GTSNPN, CDR2 SVGIG (reference sequence). In DNA form, the CDR3 reads TGTGCCTGGAGTAGAGGGGGTGAGCAGAGAGAGACCCAGTACTTC. Translating gives CAWSRGGEQRETQYF.

The chain uses TRBV29-1 and TRBJ2-7; TRBD1 matches 8 bases. Unmatched junction bases numbered 1, after V lost 3 bases and J lost 0 bases. Germline CDR1 and CDR2: SQVTM and ANQGSEA. This CDR3 contains 13 residues. CDR3 in amino acids: CSVEDRASYEQYF. In DNA, the CDR3 is TGCAGCGTTGAGGACAGGGCCTCCTACGAGCAGTACTTC.

The CDR3 loop is CASSKSDRGPFEQYF. The CDR3 nucleotides read TGCGCCAGCAGCAAGAGCGACAGGGGGCCTTTCGAGCAGTACTTC. The V gene is TRBV5-1, the J gene TRBJ2-7; 10 bases map to TRBD1. V lost 4 bases to trimming and J lost 6 bases; unmatched junction nucleotides: 10. The CDR3 has 15 residues. From germline, CDR1 is SGHRS and CDR2 YFSETQ.

The chain recombines TRBV15 with TRBJ2-7; 8 nucleotides agree with TRBD1. Germline CDR1 and CDR2: LNHNV and YYDKDF (reference sequence). Trimming cost V 1 base and J 6 bases; bases outside gene matches: 5. The CDR3 runs 14 residues. CDR3 in amino acids: CATSRGQGYLEQYF. CDR3 bases: TGTGCCACCAGCAGAGGACAGGGGTACCTCGAGCAGTACTTC.

The V call is TRBV29-1, the J call TRBJ2-5; D remains unclear. Germline V gives CDR1 SQVTM, CDR2 ANQGSEA. The CDR3 covers 12 residues. V was cut by 4 bases and J by 7 bases, with 13 bases left in between. DNA of the CDR3: TGCAGCGTTGGGACGGCTGGAGCGACCCAGTACTTC. Translated: CSVGTAGATQYF.

This CDR3 reads CASSGNRAGANVLTF. The CDR3 DNA is TGTGCCAGCAGTGGCAACAGGGCTGGGGCCAACGTCCTGACTTTC. This chain links TRBV25-1 with TRBJ2-6; maybe TRBD1 (6 bases). CDR1 is MGHDK, CDR2 SYGVNS, per germline. This CDR3 is built from 15 residues. V lost 4 bases, J lost 2 bases, and 9 bases lay in between.